This note documents a single T cell receptor beta chain sequence. This clonotype came up a few times. The specificity of this receptor is unknown. Qualities for individual bases were not recorded, and no much larger clone is one base off. This sample is drawn from a study of human T cells and chemical hapten exposure listed by TCRdb under 2021. Broadly, across the study: For sensitization, 2% DPC in acetone was applied to a 2 cm by 2 cm area of upper inner arm skin. In alopecia patients, the study followed how the peripheral blood TCR repertoire changed in vivo over primary and secondary sensitization to diphenylcyclopropenone (DPC), a hapten. Twenty-nine alopecia patients provided blood for TCR sequencing at one to four time points (pre-sensitization, 2, 6 and 24 weeks). The patient cohort, mostly female, included alopecia areata with under or over 50% scalp involvement, alopecia totalis and alopecia universalis. Patch tests used Finn chambers with 0.01% DPC on the upper back, scored after 6 days by International Contact Dermatitis Research Group standards. Libraries were pooled for sequencing, and variation in per-sample TCR yields was attributed mainly to small differences in library volumes within the pool. Throughout the roughly 23-week study period, patients were also given weekly therapeutic DPC doses on the scalp. Patient blood was sampled pre-sensitization (week 0) and at 2, 6 and about 24 weeks after DPC sensitization. Study-wide findings and limitations: DPC sensitization did not change the number of TCRs with a frequency above 1 in 1000, and there was no evidence of changes in global repertoire structure. Because all patients had alopecia, a presumed autoimmune disease, the immune response of the patients might differ from that of healthy individuals. Repeated subsampling changed both the strength of the expansion versus patch-test correlation and the threshold at which that correlation became significant. The number of PT1 expanded TCRs positively correlated with patch test score, significant at thresholds 8, 16 and 32 but not 4. Compared with pre-sensitization or healthy control sets, expanded TCRs formed significantly more large CDR3 similarity clusters, which is consistent with antigen-driven responses.

The time point label corresponds to: patch test 3, about 24 weeks after DPC sensitization. The treatment or condition label corresponds to: therapeutic diphenylcyclopropenone sensitization with weekly scalp DPC. At every patch-test visit, the blood draw took place before the patch test was put on. Eligible patients were aged 18 to 70, diagnosed with alopecia, deemed suitable for DPC therapy, and excluded if pregnant. Total RNA was isolated from unfractionated whole blood collected in Tempus Blood RNA tubes. Libraries were built with RACE. TCRdb names NextSeq 500 as the instrument used. Library preparation attached unique molecular identifiers to individual cDNA molecules for quantitative, reproducible TCR counting. For every blood RNA sample, sequencing covered both the TCR alpha and TCR beta chains. In the authors' own workflow: Samples had a median of approximately 93,000 TCRs, with a range from about 23,224 to 750,000. V, J and CDR3 annotation of the TCR reads was carried out using the Decombinator software suite. Every sample was subsampled to the same number of TCRs (28,000) for the PS versus PT1 abundance plots. TCRs were defined as expanded if absent before sensitization and observed at least eight times at the 2-week time point. TCRdb reprocessing: public reads trimmed at Q25 with fastp, clones called with MiXCR, in-frame beta chains kept. Rows are combined by CDR3 protein, so each entry shows the most common genes and DNA. It is TCRdb's table, rather than the study itself, that gives the V and J calls and clone size. This sample holds roughly 53,000 distinct CDR3 sequences; approximately 9.9% were observed only once. Approximately 17% of the sample is taken by the ten largest.

V has 2 bases trimmed and J has 6 bases trimmed; junction bases matching no gene number 14. Based on the germline V gene (reference sequence), the CDR1 and CDR2 sequences are MNHEY and SMNVEV. Spanning cysteine to phenylalanine, the CDR3 consists of 17 amino acids. Just CDR3 DNA is preserved here, 51 bases in frame from base 1. Specimen: whole blood, collected in connection with sensitization to the hapten diphenylcyclopropenone (DPC). The chain was built from TRBV27 and TRBJ2-3, and TRBD2 matches 7 of the central bases. This receptor was identified in a woman in her 40s with alopecia areata. Some clones in this sample may be carry-over from other donors' samples. The CDR3 reads CASSLTRGVQKGDTQYF. The nucleotides read TGTGCCAGCAGTTTAACTCGGGGGGTCCAGAAAGGGGATACGCAGTATTTT.